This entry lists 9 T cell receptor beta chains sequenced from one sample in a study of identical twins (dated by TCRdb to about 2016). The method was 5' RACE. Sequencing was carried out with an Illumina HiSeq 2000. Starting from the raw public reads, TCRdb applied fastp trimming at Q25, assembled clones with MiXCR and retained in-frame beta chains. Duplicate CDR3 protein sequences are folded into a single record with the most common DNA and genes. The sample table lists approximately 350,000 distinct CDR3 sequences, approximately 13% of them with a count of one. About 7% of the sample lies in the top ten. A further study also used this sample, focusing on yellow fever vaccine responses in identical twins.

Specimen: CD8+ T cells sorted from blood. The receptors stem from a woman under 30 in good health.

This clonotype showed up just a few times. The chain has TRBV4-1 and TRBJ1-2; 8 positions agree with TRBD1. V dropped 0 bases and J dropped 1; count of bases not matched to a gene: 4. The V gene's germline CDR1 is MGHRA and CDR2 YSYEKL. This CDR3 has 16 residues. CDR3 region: CASSQDSGGLNYGYTF. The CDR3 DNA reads TGCGCCAGCAGCCAAGATTCAGGGGGCCTTAACTATGGCTACACCTTC.

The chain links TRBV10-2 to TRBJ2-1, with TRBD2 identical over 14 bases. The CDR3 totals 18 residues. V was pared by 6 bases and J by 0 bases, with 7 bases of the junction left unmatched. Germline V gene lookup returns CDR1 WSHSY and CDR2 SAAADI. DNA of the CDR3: TGCGCCAGCAGCGCCCAGACTAGCGGGGGGGTCTCCTACAATGAGCAGTTCTTC. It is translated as CASSAQTSGGVSYNEQFF.

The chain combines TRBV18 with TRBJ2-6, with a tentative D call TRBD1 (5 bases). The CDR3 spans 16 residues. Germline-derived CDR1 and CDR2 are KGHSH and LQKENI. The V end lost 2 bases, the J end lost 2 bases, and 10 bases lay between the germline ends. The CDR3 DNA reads TGTGCCAGCTCACCAAGGGGTAGGGCTGGGGCCAACGTCCTGACTTTC. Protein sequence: CASSPRGRAGANVLTF.

The CDR3 loop is CASGPGETQYF. Here the CDR3 DNA reads TGTGCTAGTGGGCCCGGGGAGACCCAGTACTTC. The chain combines TRBV12-5 with TRBJ2-5; D is undetermined. There are 11 residues in the CDR3. Germline assignment: CDR1 LGHNT and CDR2 FRNRAP. The V end lost 6 bases, the J end lost 5 bases, and 7 bases lay between the germline ends.

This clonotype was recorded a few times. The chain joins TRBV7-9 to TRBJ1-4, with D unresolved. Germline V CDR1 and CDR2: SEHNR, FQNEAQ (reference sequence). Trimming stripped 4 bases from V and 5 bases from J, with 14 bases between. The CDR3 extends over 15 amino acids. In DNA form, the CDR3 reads TGTGCCAGCAGCTCCCGGGTAGGAGGGAATGAAAAACTGTTTTTT. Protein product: CASSSRVGGNEKLFF.

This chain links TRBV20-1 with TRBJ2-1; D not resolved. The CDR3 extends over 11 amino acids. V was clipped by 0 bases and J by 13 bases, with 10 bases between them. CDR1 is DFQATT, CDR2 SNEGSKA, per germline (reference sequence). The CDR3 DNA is TGCAGTGCTAGAGATTCCAGCCCCCAGTTCTTC. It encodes CSARDSSPQFF.

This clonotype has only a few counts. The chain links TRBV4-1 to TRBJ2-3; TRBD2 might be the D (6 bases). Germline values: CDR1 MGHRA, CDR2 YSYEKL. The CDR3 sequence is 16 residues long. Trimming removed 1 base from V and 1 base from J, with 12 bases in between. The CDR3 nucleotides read TGCGCCAGCAGCCAAGTTATGACTAGGGGCACAGATACGCAGTATTTT. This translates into CASSQVMTRGTDTQYF.

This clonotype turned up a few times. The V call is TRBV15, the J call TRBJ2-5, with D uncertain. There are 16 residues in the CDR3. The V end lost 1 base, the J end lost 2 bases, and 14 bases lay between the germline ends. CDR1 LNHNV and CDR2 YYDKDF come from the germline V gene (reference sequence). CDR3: CATSRAVGQEQETQYF. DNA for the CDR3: TGTGCCACCAGCAGAGCAGTCGGGCAGGAGCAAGAGACCCAGTACTTC. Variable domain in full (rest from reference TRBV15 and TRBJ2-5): DAMVIQNPRYQVTQFGKPVTLSCSQTLNHNVMYWYQQKSSQAPKLLFHYYDKDFNNEADTPDNFQSRRPNTSFCFLDIRSPGLGDTAMYLCATSRAVGQEQETQYFGPGTRLLVL.

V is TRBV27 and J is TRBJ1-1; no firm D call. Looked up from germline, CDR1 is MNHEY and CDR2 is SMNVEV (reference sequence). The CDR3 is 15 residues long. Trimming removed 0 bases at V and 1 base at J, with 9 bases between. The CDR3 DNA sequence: TGTGCCAGCAGTTTATCGCGGCGACCGAACACTGAAGCTTTCTTT. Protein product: CASSLSRRPNTEAFF.